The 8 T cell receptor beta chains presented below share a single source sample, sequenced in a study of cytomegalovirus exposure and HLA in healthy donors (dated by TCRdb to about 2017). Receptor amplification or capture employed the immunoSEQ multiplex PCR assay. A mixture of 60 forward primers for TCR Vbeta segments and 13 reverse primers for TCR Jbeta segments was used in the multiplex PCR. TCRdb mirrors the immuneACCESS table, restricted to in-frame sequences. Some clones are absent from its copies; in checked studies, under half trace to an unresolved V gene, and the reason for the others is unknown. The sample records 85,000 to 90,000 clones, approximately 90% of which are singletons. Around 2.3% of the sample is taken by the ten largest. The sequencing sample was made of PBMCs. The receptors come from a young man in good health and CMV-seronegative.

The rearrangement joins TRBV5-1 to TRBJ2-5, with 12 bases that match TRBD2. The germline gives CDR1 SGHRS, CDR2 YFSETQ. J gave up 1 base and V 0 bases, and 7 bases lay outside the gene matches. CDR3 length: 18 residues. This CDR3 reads CASSLVASGRAGQETQYF. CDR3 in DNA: TGCGCCAGCAGCTTGGTAGCTAGCGGGAGGGCCGGCCAAGAGACCCAGTACTTC.

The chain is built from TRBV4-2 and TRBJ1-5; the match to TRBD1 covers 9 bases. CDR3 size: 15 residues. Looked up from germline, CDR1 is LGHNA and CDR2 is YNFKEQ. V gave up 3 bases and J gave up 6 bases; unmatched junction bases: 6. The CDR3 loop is CASSQGQGPSQPQHF. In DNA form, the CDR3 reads TGTGCCAGCAGCCAGGGACAGGGACCAAGTCAGCCCCAGCATTTT.

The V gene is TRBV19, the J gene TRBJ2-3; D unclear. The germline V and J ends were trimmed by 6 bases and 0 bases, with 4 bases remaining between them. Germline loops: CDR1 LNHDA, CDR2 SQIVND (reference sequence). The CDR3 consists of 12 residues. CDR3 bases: TGTGCCAGTAGGGCTAGCACAGATACGCAGTATTTT. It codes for CASRASTDTQYF.

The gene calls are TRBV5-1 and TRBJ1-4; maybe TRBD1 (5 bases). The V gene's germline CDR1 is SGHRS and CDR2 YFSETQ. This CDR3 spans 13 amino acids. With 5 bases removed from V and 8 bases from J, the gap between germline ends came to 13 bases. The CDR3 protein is CASRGGYAEKLFF. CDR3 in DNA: TGCGCCAGCAGGGGGGGATATGCGGAAAAACTGTTTTTT.

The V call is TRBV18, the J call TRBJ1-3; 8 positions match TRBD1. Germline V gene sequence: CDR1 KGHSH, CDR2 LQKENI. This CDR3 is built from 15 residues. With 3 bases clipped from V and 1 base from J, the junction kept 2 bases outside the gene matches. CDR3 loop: CASSPTGESGNTIYF. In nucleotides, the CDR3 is TGTGCCAGCTCACCGACAGGGGAATCTGGAAACACCATATATTTT.

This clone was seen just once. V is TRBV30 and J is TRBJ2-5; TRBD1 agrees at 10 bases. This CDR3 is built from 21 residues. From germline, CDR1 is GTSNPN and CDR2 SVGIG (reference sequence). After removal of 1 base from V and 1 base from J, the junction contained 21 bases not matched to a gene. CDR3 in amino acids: CAWSAEDRGPIPKIIQETQYF. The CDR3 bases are TGTGCCTGGAGTGCCGAAGACAGGGGGCCGATCCCAAAGATAATCCAAGAGACCCAGTACTTC.

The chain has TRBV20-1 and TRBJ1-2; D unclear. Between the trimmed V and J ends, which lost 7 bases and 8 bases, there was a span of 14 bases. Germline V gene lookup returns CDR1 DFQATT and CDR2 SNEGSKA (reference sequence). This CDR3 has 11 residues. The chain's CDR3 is CSVIRVWGYTF. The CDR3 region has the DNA TGCAGTGTTATCCGGGTTTGGGGCTACACCTTC.

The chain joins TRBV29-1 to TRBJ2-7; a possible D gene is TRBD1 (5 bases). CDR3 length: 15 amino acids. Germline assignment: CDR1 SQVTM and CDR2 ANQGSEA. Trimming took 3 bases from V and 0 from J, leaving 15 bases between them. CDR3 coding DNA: TGCAGCGTTGAGAAAAAGGCAGGGTACTCCTACGAGCAGTACTTC. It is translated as CSVEKKAGYSYEQYF.